The entry below describes one T cell receptor beta chain. Its target is unknown. This entry belongs to a study of radiotherapy plus CTLA-4 blockade in lung cancer. Using immunoSEQ multiplex PCR, the repertoire was profiled, and TCRdb retains in-frame clones only, with some absent. The sample lists some 98,000 clones, 82% occurring once. Overall study findings and caveats: Expansion of tumor-derived TCR clones was observed in blood after radiotherapy plus ipilimumab.

J was trimmed by 6 bases and V by 8 bases; bases with no gene match: 8. The CDR3 contains 15 residues. The germline gives CDR1 MGHDK, CDR2 SYGVNS. V is TRBV25-1 and J is TRBJ2-2; 11 bases fit TRBD1. The sequenced sample was peripheral blood, obtained from a patient treated with radiotherapy plus ipilimumab. The clonotype comes from a human donor with non-small cell lung cancer who had a partial response to radiotherapy plus ipilimumab. In DNA form, the CDR3 reads TGTGCCAGCGTTGGGGGACAGGGGGTGGCCGGGGAGCTGTTTTTT. Encoded protein: CASVGGQGVAGELFF.